The 14 T cell receptor beta chains reported below all come from one sample, sequenced in a study of T cell responses to AZD1222 COVID-19 vaccine. Only in-frame clones appear in the TCRdb table, and some are missing; sequencing was by immunoSEQ multiplex PCR. The sample records about 180,000 clones, 85% to 90% being singletons. The sequenced sample was peripheral blood, obtained 28 days after the second dose of the MenACWY control vaccine. Every receptor here comes from an adult who received the MenACWY meningococcal vaccine as a control.

This rearrangement joins TRBV6-5 to TRBJ2-5; D not resolved. The CDR3 loop spans 14 amino acids. Deletions cut 0 bases from V and 5 bases from J, with 10 bases between. Germline CDR1 and CDR2: MNHEY and SVGAGI. CDR3 coding DNA: TGTGCCAGCAGTTACTCAGAGTTGTTGGAGACCCAGTACTTC. Its protein product is CASSYSELLETQYF.

The rearrangement joins TRBV25-1 to TRBJ2-7, with 8 bases lining up with TRBD2. The V gene's germline CDR1 is MGHDK and CDR2 SYGVNS. The CDR3 length is 14 residues. V shed 5 bases, J shed 4 bases, and the junction held 7 bases outside the gene matches. This CDR3 reads CASSPPGGVYEQYF. As DNA, the CDR3 is TGTGCCAGCAGTCCTCCGGGGGGGGTTTACGAGCAGTACTTC.

This chain uses TRBV19 with TRBJ1-3; 7 bases fit TRBD1. The ends lost 3 bases at V and 2 bases at J; junction bases unmatched: 4. The CDR3 has 15 amino acids. Germline V gives CDR1 LNHDA, CDR2 SQIVND (reference sequence). CDR3 sequence: CASSITGEAGNTIYF. The CDR3 DNA sequence: TGTGCCAGTAGTATCACAGGGGAAGCTGGAAACACCATATATTTT. The variable domain in full, completed from reference TRBV19 and TRBJ1-3, reads DGGITQSPKYLFRKEGQNVTLSCEQNLNHDAMYWYRQDPGQGLRLIYYSQIVNDFQKGDIAEGYSVSREKKESFPLTVTSAQKNPTAFYLCASSITGEAGNTIYFGEGSWLTVV.

This clone turned up a few times. This chain links TRBV6-5 with TRBJ1-3; TRBD1 matches at 8 bases. The J segment lost 2 bases and the V segment lost 1 base, leaving 1 base of the junction unmatched. CDR3 length: 15 residues. Germline V CDR1 and CDR2: MNHEY, SVGAGI. The DNA of the CDR3 is TGTGCCAGCAGTTACTTGACAGGGGCTGGAAACACCATATATTTT. The encoded protein is CASSYLTGAGNTIYF.

This rearrangement joins TRBV28 to TRBJ1-2; D unclear. CDR1 is MDHEN and CDR2 is SYDVKM in the germline V gene. The CDR3 covers 11 residues. V lost 5 bases, J lost 13 bases, and 14 bases lay in between. CDR3 amino acids: CASSKGRTATF. For the CDR3, the DNA is TGTGCCAGCAGTAAAGGTCGCACGGCCACCTTC.

The gene calls are TRBV4-1 and TRBJ2-5; the D is unclear. Germline CDR1 reads MGHRA; CDR2 reads YSYEKL. V was cut by 3 bases and J by 1 base, with 12 bases left in between. The CDR3 has 15 residues. This CDR3 reads CASSQTTLLQETQYF. The CDR3 coding sequence is TGCGCCAGCAGCCAGACGACACTACTCCAAGAGACCCAGTACTTC.

This clone appeared a few times. This same CDR3 is encoded by further DNA sequences in the sample. V is TRBV30 and J is TRBJ1-6; TRBD1 matches at 7 bases. The CDR3 extends over 13 amino acids. CDR1 is GTSNPN and CDR2 is SVGIG in the germline V gene (reference sequence). Trimming cost V 4 bases and J 4 bases; bases outside gene matches: 1. The CDR3 protein is CAWTGQYNSPLHF. CDR3 nucleotide sequence: TGTGCCTGGACGGGACAGTATAATTCACCCCTCCACTTT.

This clone was detected a few times. The V and J genes are TRBV28 and TRBJ1-4, with a tentative D call TRBD1 (5 bases). Germline-derived CDR1 and CDR2 are MDHEN and SYDVKM. CDR3 length equals 14 residues. V lost 2 bases and J 8 bases, leaving 12 bases between the germline ends. The CDR3 DNA reads as TGTGCCAGCAGTTTAGTCAGGGTCGGCGAAAAACTGTTTTTT. It translates to CASSLVRVGEKLFF.

The chain carries TRBV7-9 and TRBJ1-1; no clear D. Germline assignment: CDR1 SEHNR and CDR2 FQNEAQ (reference sequence). The V end was cut by 6 bases, the J end by 4 bases, with 9 bases between. The CDR3 runs 12 residues. The CDR3 coding sequence is TGTGCCAGCAGTACGGGAGGCACTGAAGCTTTCTTT. Protein product: CASSTGGTEAFF. The full variable domain, in which reference TRBV7-9 and TRBJ1-1 provide the parts outside the CDR3, is DTGVSQNPRHKITKRGQNVTFRCDPISEHNRLYWYRQTLGQGPEFLTYFQNEAQLEKSRLLSDRFSAERPKGSFSTLEIQRTEQGDSAMYLCASSTGGTEAFFGQGTRLTVV.

V is TRBV6-1 and J is TRBJ2-7, with no clear D. Germline V gene lookup returns CDR1 MNHNS and CDR2 SASEGT. The CDR3 loop spans 11 amino acids. V was pared by 3 bases and J by 3 bases, with 3 bases between. CDR3 DNA: TGTGCCAGCAGTGAGGGCTACGAGCAGTACTTC. Amino acid sequence: CASSEGYEQYF.

The CDR3 loop reads CASSLQTGPRVTGELFF. For the CDR3, the DNA is TGCGCCAGCAGCTTACAGACAGGGCCGCGTGTGACCGGGGAGCTGTTTTTT. This chain joins TRBV5-1 and TRBJ2-2; 7 nucleotides match TRBD1. Trimming removed 2 bases from V and 5 bases from J; junction bases left unmatched: 12. The CDR3 has 17 amino acids. Germline V gene data show CDR1 as SGHRS and CDR2 as YFSETQ. The full variable domain, rest sourced from reference TRBV5-1 and TRBJ2-2, is KAGVTQTPRYLIKTRGQQVTLSCSPISGHRSVSWYQQTPGQGLQFLFEYFSETQRNKGNFPGRFSGRQFSNSRSEMNVSTLELGDSALYLCASSLQTGPRVTGELFFGEGSRLTVL.

This rearrangement joins TRBV10-3 to TRBJ2-5; maybe TRBD2 (5 bases). In germline, CDR1 is ENHRY, CDR2 SYGVKD. V lost 0 bases and J lost 1, with 9 bases in between. The CDR3 extends over 15 amino acids. The DNA of the CDR3 is TGTGCCATCAGTGAGTCGTTAGGGAGCCAAGAGACCCAGTACTTC. Translated, it gives CAISESLGSQETQYF.

The V gene is TRBV6-5, the J gene TRBJ2-1; 7 nucleotides align to TRBD1. Per the germline V gene, CDR1 is MNHEY and CDR2 is SVGAGI. This CDR3 is 15 amino acids long. Trimming removed 6 bases from V and 0 bases from J; junction bases left unmatched: 5. The CDR3 loop reads CASRATGSSYNEQFF. The CDR3 DNA reads TGTGCCAGCAGGGCGACAGGGAGCTCCTACAATGAGCAGTTCTTC.

V gene TRBV30 combines with J gene TRBJ2-1; 9 positions agree with TRBD2. The CDR3 is 15 amino acids. Per the germline V gene, CDR1 is GTSNPN and CDR2 is SVGIG (reference sequence). Trimming at V came to 2 bases and at J to 5 bases, leaving 7 bases not matched to a gene. Written as DNA, the CDR3 is TGTGCCTGGAGTCCGGGGCTAGCGGGACACAATGAGCAGTTCTTC. It is translated as CAWSPGLAGHNEQFF.